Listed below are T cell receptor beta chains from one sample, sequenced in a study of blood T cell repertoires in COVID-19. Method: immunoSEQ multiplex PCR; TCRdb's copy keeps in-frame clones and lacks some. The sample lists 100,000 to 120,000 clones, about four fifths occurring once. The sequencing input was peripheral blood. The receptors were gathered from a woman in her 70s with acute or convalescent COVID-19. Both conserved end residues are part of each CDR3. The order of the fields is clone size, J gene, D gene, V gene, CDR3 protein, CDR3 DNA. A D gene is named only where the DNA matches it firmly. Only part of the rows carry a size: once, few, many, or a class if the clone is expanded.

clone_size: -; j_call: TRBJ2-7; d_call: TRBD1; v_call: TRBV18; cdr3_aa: CASSPPDRGIYEQYF; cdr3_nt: TGTGCCAGCTCACCACCTGACAGGGGGATTTACGAGCAGTACTTC
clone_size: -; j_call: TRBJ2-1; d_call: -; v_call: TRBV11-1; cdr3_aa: CASSSLSYNEQFF; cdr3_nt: TGTGCCAGCAGCTCATTGTCCTACAATGAGCAGTTCTTC
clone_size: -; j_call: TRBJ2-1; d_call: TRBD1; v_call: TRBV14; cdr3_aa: CASSPTGAEQFF; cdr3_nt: TGTGCCAGCAGCCCCACAGGGGCTGAGCAGTTCTTC
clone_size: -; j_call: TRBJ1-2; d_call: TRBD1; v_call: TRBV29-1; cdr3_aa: CSVEGTDILYGYTF; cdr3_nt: TGCAGCGTTGAGGGGACAGATATCCTCTATGGCTACACCTTC
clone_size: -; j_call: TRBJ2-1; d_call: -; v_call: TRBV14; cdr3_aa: CASSQDRTAEQFF; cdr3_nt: TGTGCCAGCAGCCAAGATAGGACTGCTGAGCAGTTCTTC
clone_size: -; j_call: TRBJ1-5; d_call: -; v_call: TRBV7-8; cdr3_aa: CASSNPGEGEKDQPQHF; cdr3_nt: TGTGCCAGCAGCAACCCAGGGGAGGGGGAAAAGGATCAGCCCCAGCATTTT
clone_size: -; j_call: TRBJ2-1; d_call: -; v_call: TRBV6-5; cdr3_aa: CASSHVWGDEQFF; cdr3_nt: TGTGCCAGCAGTCATGTATGGGGGGATGAGCAGTTCTTC
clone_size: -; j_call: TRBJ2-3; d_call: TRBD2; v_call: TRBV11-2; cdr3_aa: CASSFSGGRFTDTQYF; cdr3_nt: TGTGCCAGCAGCTTTAGCGGGGGGAGGTTCACAGATACGCAGTATTTT
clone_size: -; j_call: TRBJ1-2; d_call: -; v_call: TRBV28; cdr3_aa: CASSSNGYTF; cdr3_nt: TGTGCCAGCAGTTCAAATGGCTACACCTTC
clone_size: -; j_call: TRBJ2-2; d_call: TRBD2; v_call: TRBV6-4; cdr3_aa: CASRRTRLAGVLDTGELFF; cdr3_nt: TGTGCCAGCAGAAGAACCCGACTAGCGGGAGTTCTGGACACCGGGGAGCTGTTTTTT
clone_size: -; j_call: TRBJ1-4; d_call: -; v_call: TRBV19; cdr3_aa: CASSRQATNEKLFF; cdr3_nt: TGTGCCAGTAGTAGACAAGCAACTAATGAAAAACTGTTTTTT
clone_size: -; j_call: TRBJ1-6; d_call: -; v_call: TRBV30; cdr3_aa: CAWKGGGSPLHF; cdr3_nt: TGTGCCTGGAAGGGGGGGGGTTCACCCCTCCACTTT
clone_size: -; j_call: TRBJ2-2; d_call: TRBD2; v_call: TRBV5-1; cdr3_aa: CASRFASGPPGELFF; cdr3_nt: TGCGCCAGCCGCTTCGCTAGCGGGCCCCCCGGGGAGCTGTTTTTT
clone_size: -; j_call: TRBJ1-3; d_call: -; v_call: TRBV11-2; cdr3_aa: CASSLYEHSGNTIYF; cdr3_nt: TGTGCCAGCAGCTTATATGAGCACTCTGGAAACACCATATATTTT
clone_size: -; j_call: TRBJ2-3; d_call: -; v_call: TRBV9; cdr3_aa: CASSPGWGGQGDTQYF; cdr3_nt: TGTGCCAGCAGCCCAGGGTGGGGGGGCCAGGGAGATACGCAGTATTTT
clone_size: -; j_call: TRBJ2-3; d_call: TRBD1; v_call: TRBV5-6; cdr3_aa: CASSRTGVQDTQYF; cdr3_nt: TGTGCCAGCAGCCGGACAGGGGTACAAGATACGCAGTATTTT
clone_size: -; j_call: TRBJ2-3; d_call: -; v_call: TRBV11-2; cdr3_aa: CASTNWGQTSTDTQYF; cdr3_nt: TGTGCCAGCACCAATTGGGGGCAAACTAGCACAGATACGCAGTATTTT
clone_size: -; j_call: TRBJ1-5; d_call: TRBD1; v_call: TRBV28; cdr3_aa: CASSLSGTGVQPQHF; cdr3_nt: TGTGCCAGCAGTTTATCAGGGACAGGTGTCCAGCCCCAGCATTTT
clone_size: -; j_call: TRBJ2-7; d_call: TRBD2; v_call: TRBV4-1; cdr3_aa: CASSQVWASGSSSYEQYF; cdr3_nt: TGCGCCAGCAGCCAAGTGTGGGCTAGCGGGTCTAGCTCCTACGAGCAGTACTTC
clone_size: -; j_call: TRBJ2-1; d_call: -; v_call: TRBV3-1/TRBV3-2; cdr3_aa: CASSLQNREPYNEQFF; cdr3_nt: TGTGCCAGCAGCCTCCAAAACAGGGAACCATACAATGAGCAGTTCTTC
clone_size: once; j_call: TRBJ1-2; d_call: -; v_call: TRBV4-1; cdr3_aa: CASSQEEPRGATQGYTF; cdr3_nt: TGCGCCAGCAGCCAAGAGGAACCCCGGGGGGCCACGCAGGGCTACACCTTC
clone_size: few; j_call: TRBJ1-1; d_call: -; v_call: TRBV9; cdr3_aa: CASSVKSGRNTEAFF; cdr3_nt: TGTGCCAGCAGCGTTAAGTCAGGAAGAAACACTGAAGCTTTCTTT
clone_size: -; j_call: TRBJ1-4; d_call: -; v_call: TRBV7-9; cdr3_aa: CASSDLTGPANEKLFF; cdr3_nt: TGTGCCAGCAGCGACTTAACTGGCCCGGCTAATGAAAAACTGTTTTTT
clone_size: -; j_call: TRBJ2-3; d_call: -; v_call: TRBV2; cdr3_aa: CASRGEAYAEYF; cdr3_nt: TGTGCCAGCAGGGGGGAGGCCTACGCAGAGTATTTT
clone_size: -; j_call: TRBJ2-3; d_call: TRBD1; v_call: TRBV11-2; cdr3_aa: CASSSRQGRTDTQYF; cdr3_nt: TGTGCCAGCAGCTCCAGACAGGGCCGCACAGATACGCAGTATTTT
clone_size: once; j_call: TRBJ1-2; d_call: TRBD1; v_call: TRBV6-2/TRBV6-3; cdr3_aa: CASSRTGKGGYTF; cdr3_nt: TGTGCCAGCAGCCGGACAGGAAAGGGTGGCTACACCTTC
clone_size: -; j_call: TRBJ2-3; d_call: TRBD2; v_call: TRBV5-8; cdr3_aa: CASSLEPSGRGDTQYF; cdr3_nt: TGTGCCAGCAGCTTGGAACCTAGCGGGAGGGGAGATACGCAGTATTTT
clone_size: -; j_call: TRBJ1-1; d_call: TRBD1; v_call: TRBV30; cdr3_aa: CAWDRGENTEAFF; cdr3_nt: TGTGCCTGGGACAGGGGAGAGAACACTGAAGCTTTCTTT
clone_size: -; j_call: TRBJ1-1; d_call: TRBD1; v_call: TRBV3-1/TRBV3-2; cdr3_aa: CASTLTGDRNTEAFF; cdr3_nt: TGTGCCAGCACCTTGACAGGGGATCGGAACACTGAAGCTTTCTTT
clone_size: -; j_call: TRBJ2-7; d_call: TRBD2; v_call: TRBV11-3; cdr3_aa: CASSFYANWSSGGKPYVYYF; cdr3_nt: TGTGCCAGCAGCTTCTATGCCAATTGGTCTAGCGGCGGGAAACCCTACGTCTACTACTTC
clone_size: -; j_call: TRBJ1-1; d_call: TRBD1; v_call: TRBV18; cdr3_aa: CASSGTGYTEAFF; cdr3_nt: TGTGCCAGCTCAGGGACAGGGTACACTGAAGCTTTCTTT
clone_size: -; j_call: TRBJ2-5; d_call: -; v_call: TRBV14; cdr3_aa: CASSQAGMYQETQYF; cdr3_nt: TGTGCCAGCAGCCAGGCAGGGATGTACCAAGAGACCCAGTACTTC
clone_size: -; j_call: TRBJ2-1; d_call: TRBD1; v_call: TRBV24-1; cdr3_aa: CATSPSSGGRWNEQFF; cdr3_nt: TGTGCCACCAGTCCTTCCTCAGGGGGCCGGTGGAATGAGCAGTTCTTC
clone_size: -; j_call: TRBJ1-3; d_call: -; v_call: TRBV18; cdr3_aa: CASSDQDLSGNTIYF; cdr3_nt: TGTGCCAGCTCAGATCAGGATCTTTCTGGAAACACCATATATTTT
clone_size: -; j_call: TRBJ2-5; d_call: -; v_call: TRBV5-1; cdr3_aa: CASSLAQNQETQYF; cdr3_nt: TGCGCCAGCAGCTTGGCCCAGAACCAAGAGACCCAGTACTTC
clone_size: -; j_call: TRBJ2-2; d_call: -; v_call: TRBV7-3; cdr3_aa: CASSPGSKGAGELFF; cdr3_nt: TGTGCCAGCAGCCCGGGATCAAAGGGTGCCGGGGAGCTGTTTTTT
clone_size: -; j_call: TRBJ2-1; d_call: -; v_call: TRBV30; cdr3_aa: CAWNLGAWDEQFF; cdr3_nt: TGTGCCTGGAATCTAGGGGCCTGGGATGAGCAGTTCTTC
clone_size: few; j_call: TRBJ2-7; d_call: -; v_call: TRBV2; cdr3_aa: CASLPTTLSYEQYF; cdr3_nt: TGTGCCAGCCTCCCTACCACCCTCTCCTACGAGCAGTACTTC
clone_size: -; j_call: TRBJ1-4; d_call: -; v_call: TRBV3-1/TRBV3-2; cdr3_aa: CASSQRYLKGEKLFF; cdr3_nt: TGTGCCAGCAGCCAACGGTACTTGAAGGGGGAAAAACTGTTTTTT
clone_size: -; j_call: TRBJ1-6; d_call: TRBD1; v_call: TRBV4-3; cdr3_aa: CASSQEFRGGNSPLHF; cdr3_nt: TGCGCCAGCAGCCAAGAGTTTAGAGGGGGCAATTCACCCCTCCACTTT
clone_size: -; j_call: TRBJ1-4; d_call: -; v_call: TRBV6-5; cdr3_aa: CASNPRGGPNEKLFF; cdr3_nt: TGTGCCAGCAACCCGAGGGGGGGTCCTAATGAAAAACTGTTTTTT
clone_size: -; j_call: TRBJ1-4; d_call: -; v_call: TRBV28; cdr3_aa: CASSTSIGASLRLNEKLFF; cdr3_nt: TGTGCCAGCAGCACCTCCATCGGTGCCTCATTGCGCCTTAATGAAAAACTGTTTTTT
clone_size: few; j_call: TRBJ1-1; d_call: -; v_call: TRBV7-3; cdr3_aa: CASSSTPSAGYMNTEAFF; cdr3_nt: TGTGCCAGCAGCTCCACCCCCTCGGCAGGGTACATGAACACTGAAGCTTTCTTT
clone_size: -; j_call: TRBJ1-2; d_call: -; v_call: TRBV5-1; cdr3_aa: CASSLIEGSGYTF; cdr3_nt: TGCGCCAGCAGCTTGATCGAGGGTTCGGGCTACACCTTC
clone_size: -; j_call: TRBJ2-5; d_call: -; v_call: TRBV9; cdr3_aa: CASSEMPNEAQYF; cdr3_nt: TGTGCCAGCAGCGAGATGCCAAACGAGGCCCAGTACTTC
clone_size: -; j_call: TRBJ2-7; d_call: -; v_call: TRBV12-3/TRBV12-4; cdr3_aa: CASSFSTYEQYF; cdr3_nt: TGTGCCAGCAGTTTTTCCACTTACGAGCAGTACTTC
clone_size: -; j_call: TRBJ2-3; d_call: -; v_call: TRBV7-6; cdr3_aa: CASSSRTVSTDTQYF; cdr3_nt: TGTGCCAGCAGCTCAAGGACAGTTAGCACAGATACGCAGTATTTT
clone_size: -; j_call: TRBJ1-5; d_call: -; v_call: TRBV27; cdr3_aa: CASSLWQGNQPQHF; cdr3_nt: TGTGCCAGCAGTTTGTGGCAGGGAAATCAGCCCCAGCATTTT
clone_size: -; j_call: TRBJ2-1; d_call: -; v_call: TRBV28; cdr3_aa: CASPPPGGAYNEQFF; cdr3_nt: TGTGCCAGCCCACCTCCGGGGGGCGCCTACAATGAGCAGTTCTTC
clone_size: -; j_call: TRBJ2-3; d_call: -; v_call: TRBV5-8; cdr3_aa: CASSLEGSIDTQYF; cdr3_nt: TGTGCCAGCAGCTTAGAGGGCAGTATAGATACGCAGTATTTT